This is a list of T cell receptor beta chains from one sample in a study of CDR3 diversity in severe acne. TCRdb recomputed calls from the PCR reads with MiXCR, one row per CDR3 protein. In the table there are roughly 100,000 distinct CDR3 sequences, 51% of which are singletons. Sequencing was performed on blood. The source is a male donor with acne. CDR3s include the opening cysteine and the closing phenylalanine or tryptophan. Each record gives: CDR3 protein, CDR3 DNA, J gene, clone size, D gene, V gene. A D gene is named only where the DNA matches it firmly. Clone size is stated in some rows and not others, as once, few, many or a class when expanded.

CASATARNYGYTF,TGTGCCAGCGCAACTGCCCGTAACTATGGCTACACCTTC,TRBJ1-2,NA,NA,TRBV27
CSASRAAGEQYF,TGCAGTGCTAGTCGGGCCGCGGGCGAGCAGTACTTC,TRBJ2-7,NA,NA,TRBV20-1
CASSLGAMRPNF,TGTGCCAGCAGTTTGGGGGCGATGCGGCCTAACTTC,TRBJ2-7,NA,NA,TRBV12-3/TRBV12-4
CASRASGSGYNEQFF,TGTGCCAGCAGAGCGAGCGGGAGTGGGTACAATGAGCAGTTCTTC,TRBJ2-1,many,TRBD2,TRBV5-6
CASRAVDNEQFF,TGTGCCAGCAGGGCAGTTGACAATGAGCAGTTCTTC,TRBJ2-1,NA,NA,TRBV6-1
CSARSGLGGEQFF,TGCAGTGCTAGATCAGGCCTCGGAGGTGAGCAGTTCTTC,TRBJ2-1,many,NA,TRBV20-1
CASSPGGAGEQYF,TGTGCCAGCAGTCCGGGCGGGGCGGGAGAGCAGTACTTC,TRBJ2-7,many,NA,TRBV5-8
CASSEVRGDTQYF,TGTGCCAGCAGCGAAGTTAGGGGAGATACGCAGTATTTT,TRBJ2-3,few,NA,TRBV3-1
CASSLGTGIEPQHF,TGTGCCAGCAGCTTGGGGACAGGTATCGAGCCCCAGCATTTT,TRBJ1-5,NA,TRBD1,TRBV5-8
CASSYPLAGEVGELFF,TGTGCCAGCAGTTACCCTCTAGCGGGAGAGGTCGGGGAGCTGTTTTTT,TRBJ2-2,many,TRBD2,TRBV6-2/TRBV6-3
CASNQDSNTGELFF,TGCGCCAGCAACCAAGACAGCAACACCGGGGAGCTGTTTTTT,TRBJ2-2,NA,NA,TRBV10-1
CASSLEGVSSYEQYF,TGTGCCAGCAGCTTAGAGGGGGTTAGCTCCTACGAGCAGTACTTC,TRBJ2-7,NA,NA,TRBV11-2
CASSPGQRAYEQYF,TGTGCCAGCTCACCGGGTCAGAGAGCCTACGAGCAGTACTTC,TRBJ2-7,NA,NA,TRBV11-2
CASSRQGTHEQYF,TGTGCCAGCAGCCGACAGGGTACCCACGAGCAGTACTTC,TRBJ2-7,NA,TRBD1,TRBV13
CASSLEEGRPDTQYF,TGTGCCAGCAGCTTAGAGGAGGGTCGCCCAGATACGCAGTATTTT,TRBJ2-3,NA,NA,TRBV7-9
CASSLGLAGVTGANVLTF,TGTGCCAGCAGCTTGGGACTAGCGGGAGTCACTGGGGCCAACGTCCTGACTTTC,TRBJ2-6,NA,TRBD2,TRBV5-6
CASSFMDRRAGANVLTF,TGTGCCAGCAGTTTCATGGACAGACGAGCTGGGGCCAACGTCCTGACTTTC,TRBJ2-6,NA,NA,TRBV28
CASSESSGYTDTQYF,TGTGCCAGCAGTGAATCTTCGGGATACACAGATACGCAGTATTTT,TRBJ2-3,many,NA,TRBV6-1
CSARTAGTMNTEAFF,TGCAGTGCTAGGACCGCCGGGACCATGAACACTGAAGCTTTCTTT,TRBJ1-1,NA,NA,TRBV20-1
CASSFPGQGSYEQYF,TGTGCCAGCAGCTTCCCGGGACAGGGGTCCTACGAGCAGTACTTC,TRBJ2-7,NA,TRBD1,TRBV7-9
CASSELAPLNSPLHF,TGTGCCAGCAGTGAATTGGCCCCGCTAAATTCACCCCTCCACTTT,TRBJ1-6,NA,NA,TRBV2
CASSQAGTSYNEQFF,TGTGCCAGCAGCCAAGCCGGGACTAGTTACAATGAGCAGTTCTTC,TRBJ2-1,NA,TRBD2,TRBV3-1
CASSYPGAYDYTF,TGTGCCAGCAGTTACCCGGGGGCTTATGACTACACCTTC,TRBJ1-2,NA,NA,TRBV6-1
CSEGAGGGETQYF,TGCAGTGAAGGGGCGGGAGGTGGAGAGACCCAGTACTTC,TRBJ2-5,NA,TRBD2,TRBV20-1
CATSLGARSTDTQYF,TGTGCCACCAGTCTTGGGGCTAGGAGCACAGATACGCAGTATTTT,TRBJ2-3,NA,NA,TRBV24-1
CSWGDRASSYEQYF,TGCAGTTGGGGGGACAGGGCGTCCTCCTACGAGCAGTACTTC,TRBJ2-7,NA,TRBD1,TRBV20-1
CASSHRLGAPNTGELFF,TGTGCCAGCAGCCACCGTCTAGGGGCCCCGAACACCGGGGAGCTGTTTTTT,TRBJ2-2,NA,NA,TRBV9
CASSLGGGANEKLFF,TGTGCCAGCAGCCTAGGCGGGGGAGCGAATGAAAAACTGTTTTTT,TRBJ1-4,NA,NA,TRBV7-9
CASSSGGTPTYEQYF,TGTGCCAGCAGCTCAGGGGGGACACCTACCTACGAGCAGTACTTC,TRBJ2-7,many,NA,TRBV7-3
CATSVRQGAYEQYF,TGTGCCACCAGCGTACGACAGGGGGCCTACGAGCAGTACTTC,TRBJ2-7,NA,TRBD1,TRBV15
CASSLGGTTNEKLFF,TGTGCCAGCAGCTTAGGCGGCACAACTAATGAAAAACTGTTTTTT,TRBJ1-4,NA,NA,TRBV11-2
CASSLAGTSGRLSYF,TGTGCCAGCAGCTTGGCCGGGACTAGCGGGAGGCTCTCATACTTC,TRBJ2-5,many,TRBD2,TRBV5-8
CASSGPGLAGPAYNEQFF,TGTGCCAGCAGTGGTCCGGGACTAGCGGGACCAGCCTACAATGAGCAGTTCTTC,TRBJ2-1,NA,TRBD2,TRBV6-4
CATSDGAGPYSYNEQFF,TGTGCCACCAGTGACGGGGCAGGGCCTTACTCCTACAATGAGCAGTTCTTC,TRBJ2-1,many,NA,TRBV24-1
CASSIAGVGETQYF,TGTGCCAGCAGCATAGCGGGAGTTGGAGAGACCCAGTACTTC,TRBJ2-5,few,TRBD2,TRBV7-2
CASSAELAGVKQYF,TGTGCCAGCAGTGCTGAACTAGCGGGAGTTAAGCAGTACTTC,TRBJ2-7,NA,TRBD2,TRBV2
CATSDPGQGAHYGYTF,TGTGCCACCAGTGACCCGGGACAGGGGGCTCACTATGGCTACACCTTC,TRBJ1-2,NA,TRBD1,TRBV24-1
CARSRGGGGETQYF,TGTGCCAGGAGTAGGGGGGGCGGAGGGGAGACCCAGTACTTC,TRBJ2-5,NA,NA,TRBV30
CASTTPRGFDQPQHF,TGTGCCAGCACCACTCCCCGGGGATTTGATCAGCCCCAGCATTTT,TRBJ1-5,NA,NA,TRBV28
CASSGSEETQYF,TGTGCCAGCAGCGGGTCGGAGGAGACCCAGTACTTC,TRBJ2-5,NA,NA,TRBV25-1